This is a list of T cell receptor beta chains from one sample in a study of CD8 T cells in ankylosing spondylitis. In TCRdb, the 5' RACE reads were re-called with MiXCR into one record per CDR3 protein. The table includes some 840,000 distinct CDR3 sequences, approximately 10% detected once. Sequencing input: blood, either unsorted or a sorted T cell fraction (not recorded which). Receptor source: a male donor with ankylosing spondylitis. CDR3s include the opening cysteine and the closing phenylalanine or tryptophan. The D gene is left open where the match is weak. Rows may omit the clone size; those that give it use once, few, many or a size class.

TRBJ2-3	few	TRBV20-1	TRBD2	TGCAGTGCCCAACTCGGGGGGGGCACAGATACGCAGTATTTT	CSAQLGGGTDTQYF
TRBJ2-2	few	TRBV4-2	NA	TGTGCCAGCAGCCTTACTCTTCGCGGAGGGAACACCGGGGAGCTGTTTTTT	CASSLTLRGGNTGELFF
TRBJ2-2	NA	TRBV20-1	TRBD2	TGCAGTGCAAAACTAGCGGGAGGGGCCGGGGAGCTGTTTTTT	CSAKLAGGAGELFF
TRBJ1-2	NA	TRBV6-5	TRBD1	TGTGCCAGCAGATTACAGGGGCCCGGATATGGCTACACCTTC	CASRLQGPGYGYTF
TRBJ2-1	few	TRBV29-1	NA	TGCAGCGTTGGAACTGGACTATACAATGAGCAGTTCTTC	CSVGTGLYNEQFF
TRBJ1-2	NA	TRBV10-2	NA	TGCGCCAGCAGTGAGACAGACCGTGGGTATGGCTACACCTTC	CASSETDRGYGYTF
TRBJ2-4	NA	TRBV4-3	NA	TGCGCCAGCAGCCAAGATTCGGCGGGATGGGGCGGAAATCAGTACTTC	CASSQDSAGWGGNQYF
TRBJ1-6	NA	TRBV5-1	TRBD1	TGCGCCAGCACCACGGGACAGGGGAATTCACCCCTCCACTTT	CASTTGQGNSPLHF
TRBJ2-1	NA	TRBV5-1	NA	TGCGCCAGCAGCTTGGAGTCCAGCCCCGGGGAGCAGTTCTTC	CASSLESSPGEQFF
TRBJ2-1	NA	TRBV11-3	TRBD2	TGTGCCAGCAGCCCAGAGGGTAGCGGGGGGGCTTTAGAGCAGTTCTTC	CASSPEGSGGALEQFF
TRBJ1-6	many	TRBV10-3	TRBD1	TGTGCCATCACTCCGGGACAGGGGAATTCACCCCTCCACTTT	CAITPGQGNSPLHF
TRBJ2-1	NA	TRBV24-1	NA	TGTGCCACGATGGGACGGGATTACCACAATGAGCAGTTCTTC	CATMGRDYHNEQFF
TRBJ2-1	few	TRBV29-1	TRBD2	TGCATCAGCGGGGGGAGCTCCTACAATGAGCAGTTCTTC	CISGGSSYNEQFF
TRBJ2-1	few	TRBV12-3/TRBV12-4	NA	TGTGCCAGCAGTTTCGAAGGGTTTCGACGGGGTGAGCAGTTCTTC	CASSFEGFRRGEQFF
TRBJ2-7	NA	TRBV6-5	NA	TGTGCCAGCAGTTCCCTCACGGGAAGCGAGCAGTACTTC	CASSSLTGSEQYF
TRBJ2-1	NA	TRBV4-3	NA	TGCGCCAGCAGCCGAGAGATCGGACCCTACAATGAGCAGTTCTTC	CASSREIGPYNEQFF
TRBJ2-7	many	TRBV6-6	NA	TGTGCCAGCAGTTACTGGTTGGGCGAGCAGTACTTC	CASSYWLGEQYF
TRBJ1-5	many	TRBV29-1	TRBD1	TGCAGCGTTGCCAGGGGGCTTGATCAGCCCCAGCATTTT	CSVARGLDQPQHF
TRBJ1-1	NA	TRBV29-1	NA	TGCAGCGTTGGCGCAGGGCCCAACACTGAAGCTTTCTTT	CSVGAGPNTEAFF
TRBJ2-2	few	TRBV7-2	NA	TGTGCCAGCAGCTTAGTCGCGGAGGACACCGGGGAGCTGTTTTTT	CASSLVAEDTGELFF
TRBJ2-7	NA	TRBV20-1	TRBD1	TGCAGTGCTGCCCGGGACAGGGGAGTGTGGGAGCAGTACTTC	CSAARDRGVWEQYF
TRBJ2-1	NA	TRBV2	TRBD2	TGTGCCAGCGCCGGACTAGCGGGAGTTGAGCAGTTCTTC	CASAGLAGVEQFF
TRBJ2-7	many	TRBV29-1	NA	TGCAGCGTTACCCGACTGTACCGGGGAGTGAGGGAGCAGTACTTC	CSVTRLYRGVREQYF
TRBJ1-1	many	TRBV12-3/TRBV12-4	NA	TGTGCCAGCACCTTAGGACGACGGCAGAACACTGAAGCTTTCTTT	CASTLGRRQNTEAFF
TRBJ2-7	NA	TRBV7-2	TRBD1	TGTGCCAGCAGCCGTCAGGGGGCGCGGTACGAGCAGTACTTC	CASSRQGARYEQYF
TRBJ1-1	NA	TRBV4-1	NA	TGCGCCAGCAGCCGTGAAGGGGCTCTGAACACTGAAGCTTTCTTT	CASSREGALNTEAFF
TRBJ1-1	few	TRBV29-1	TRBD1	TGCAGCGTTGCCCCCGGGACAGGGTTTGACACTGAAGCTTTCTTT	CSVAPGTGFDTEAFF
TRBJ1-1	NA	TRBV7-2	NA	TGTGCCAGCAGCTTAGTCGGGGAGGCTGAAGCTTTCTTT	CASSLVGEAEAFF
TRBJ2-7	many	TRBV6-6	NA	TGTGCCACTCAAAGGGGGGGTTCCTACGAGCAGTACTTC	CATQRGGSYEQYF
TRBJ1-6	NA	TRBV20-1	NA	TGCAGTGCCAGTAACAGGGTCAGCTCCTATAATTCACCCCTCCACTTT	CSASNRVSSYNSPLHF
TRBJ1-5	NA	TRBV21-1	NA	TGTGCCAGCAGCTGGCCCCGGACAGGGGGCCCAGATAGCAATCAGCCCCAGCATTTT	CASSWPRTGGPDSNQPQHF
TRBJ2-3	NA	TRBV5-5	NA	TGTGCCAGCAGCTTGAGGACCTGGGCAGATACGCAGTATTTT	CASSLRTWADTQYF
TRBJ2-6	few	TRBV6-5	NA	TGTGCCAGCAGTTACTCGGGCCCCCCTGGGGCCAACGTCCTGACTTTC	CASSYSGPPGANVLTF
TRBJ2-7	few	TRBV12-3/TRBV12-4	NA	TGTGCCAGCAGTTTAGGGACAACGAGCTCCTACGAGCAGTACTTC	CASSLGTTSSYEQYF
TRBJ2-1	few	TRBV11-2	NA	TGTGCCAGCAGCTTAGATCTGGGCAGGGGTCATGGTGAGCAGTTCTTC	CASSLDLGRGHGEQFF
TRBJ2-5	few	TRBV20-1	NA	TGCAGTGCTACCAAGACAGTACAAGAGACCCAGTACTTC	CSATKTVQETQYF
TRBJ1-5	many	TRBV6-6	NA	TGTGCCAGCAGTTACGGGAATCAGCCCCAGCATTTT	CASSYGNQPQHF
TRBJ2-1	NA	TRBV20-1	TRBD2	TGCAGTGCTAGAGATGCCGGAACTAGCGGGGGGATTTACAATGAGCAGTTCTTC	CSARDAGTSGGIYNEQFF
TRBJ2-7	few	TRBV29-1	NA	TGCAGCGTTGTGAGGTTGGGGGCGGGCGAGCAGTACTTC	CSVVRLGAGEQYF
TRBJ1-6	NA	TRBV6-2/TRBV6-3	NA	TGTGCCATCAGTTTCCTCGACAGAGAAGGCTCACCCCTCCACTTT	CAISFLDREGSPLHF
TRBJ2-7	few	TRBV12-3/TRBV12-4	NA	TGTGCCAGCAGTTTAAGACGCCGAACCTACGAGCAGTACTTC	CASSLRRRTYEQYF
TRBJ2-7	NA	TRBV28	NA	TGTGCCAGCAGTTTATATCCCCACGAGCAGTACTTC	CASSLYPHEQYF
TRBJ2-2	few	TRBV20-1	NA	TGCAGTGCTAGAGACCCCCGGAACGCGAACACCGGGGAGCTGTTTTTT	CSARDPRNANTGELFF